This T cell receptor beta chain was sequenced during a study of cytomegalovirus exposure and HLA in healthy donors. Study context: The same platform was used for the roughly 120 validation repertoires and the 500 to 700 first-cohort repertoires, a later analysis reported. Study-level results: A few chains linked to CMV were shown in vitro to be specific for CMV antigens. Clusters of TCRs from the first cohort tended to co-occur in the 100 to 150 validation repertoires (as a later analysis found).

Concerning this clone: The antigen is undetermined.

The donors were members of the validation cohort comprising over a hundred subjects, separate from the roughly 670-subject first cohort. The V gene lost 3 bases and the J gene lost 2 bases, with 7 bases spanning the gap. Per the germline V gene, CDR1 is MNHEY and CDR2 is SMNVEV (reference sequence). This CDR3 has 14 residues. Repertoires were generated with immunoSEQ multiplex PCR, while TCRdb's copy carries only in-frame clones and drops some. Among tens of thousands of clones, 85% to 95% were seen once, and the ten largest hold 0.55% to 0.8%. The sequence was obtained from a man between 18 and 35 years old in good health and CMV-seronegative. The sample taken for sequencing was PBMCs. The chain recombines TRBV27 with TRBJ1-4, with TRBD1 as a possible D gene (6 bases). CDR3 coding DNA: TGTGCCAGCAGTTTTCAGGGGACTAATGAAAAACTGTTTTTT. This encodes CASSFQGTNEKLFF.